This T cell receptor (beta chain) was sequenced for a study of cytomegalovirus exposure and HLA in healthy donors. Study in general: Counted in an early data release were roughly 81 million unique TCRs from HLA-typed donors. Points from the study as a whole: Among the sequence variants, a highly shared cluster was likely an artifact of sequencing. A prior analysis recorded that most TCR beta V segments were productive about 87% or about 30% of the time.

The PCR contained 60 Vbeta and 13 Jbeta primers. Clones were sequenced by immunoSEQ multiplex PCR, and TCRdb holds only the in-frame ones, with some missing. The table records some 57,000 clones, less than 85% of them present only once. A note on this clone: The antigen remains unidentified.

Germline V gene data show CDR1 as SGHVS and CDR2 as FQNEAQ. V lost 5 bases, J lost 4 bases, and 4 bases stayed unmatched. The CDR3 is 15 amino acids. The sample comprised PBMCs. This sequence joins TRBV7-8 and TRBJ2-3; 12 bases line up with TRBD2. The receptor's source is a woman between 25 and 40 years old in good health and CMV-seronegative. The CDR3, as DNA: TGTGCCAGCAGCCTTCTAGCGGGAGGGGCAGATACGCAGTATTTT. Protein: CASSLLAGGADTQYF.